This TCR beta chain came from a study of OX40 agonist ivuxolimab in advanced cancers. Study-wide context: Every 2 weeks, patients received ivuxolimab intravenously, dosed at 0.01 to 10 mg/kg.

Data came from immunoSEQ multiplex PCR; TCRdb stores just in-frame clones and leaves some out. The table shows more than 60,000 clones, with 65% to 90% occurring only once. The V and J ends lost 6 bases and 8 bases respectively, with 20 bases between them. Germline CDR1 reads MNHEY; CDR2 reads SMNVEV (reference sequence). The CDR3 spans 15 residues. The sequence came from an adult with an advanced solid tumor such as melanoma, head and neck, liver or kidney cancer. This chain links TRBV27 with TRBJ1-5; D might be TRBD1 (5 bases). This specimen consisted of CD4+ or CD8+ T cells sorted from blood, obtained in a trial of the OX40 agonist ivuxolimab. DNA for the CDR3: TGTGCCAGCAGAGCAAGGTGGGGGGTGAGGGAGCCCCAGCATTTT. Its translation: CASRARWGVREPQHF.